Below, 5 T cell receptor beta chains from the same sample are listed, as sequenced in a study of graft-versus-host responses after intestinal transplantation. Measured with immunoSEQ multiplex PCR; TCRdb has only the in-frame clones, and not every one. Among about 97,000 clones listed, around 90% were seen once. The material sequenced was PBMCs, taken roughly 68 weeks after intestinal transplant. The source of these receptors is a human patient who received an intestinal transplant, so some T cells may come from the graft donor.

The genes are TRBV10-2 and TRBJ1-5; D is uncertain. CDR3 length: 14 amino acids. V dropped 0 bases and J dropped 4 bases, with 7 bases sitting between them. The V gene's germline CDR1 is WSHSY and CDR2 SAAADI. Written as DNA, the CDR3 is TGCGCCAGCAGTGAGTCAGGAGGGAATCAGCCCCAGCATTTT. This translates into CASSESGGNQPQHF.

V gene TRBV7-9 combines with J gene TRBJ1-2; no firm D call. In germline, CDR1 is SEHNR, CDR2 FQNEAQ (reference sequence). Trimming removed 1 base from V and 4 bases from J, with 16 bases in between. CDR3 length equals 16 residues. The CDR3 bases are TGTGCCAGCAGCTTAGAGCTTACTGTCGGATCCTATGGCTACACCTTC. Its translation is CASSLELTVGSYGYTF.

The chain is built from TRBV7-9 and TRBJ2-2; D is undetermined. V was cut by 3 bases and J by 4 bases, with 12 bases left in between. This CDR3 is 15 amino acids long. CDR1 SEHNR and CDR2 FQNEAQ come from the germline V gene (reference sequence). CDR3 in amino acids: CASSFEEWGTGELFF. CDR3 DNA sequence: TGTGCCAGCAGCTTTGAGGAGTGGGGCACCGGGGAGCTGTTTTTT.

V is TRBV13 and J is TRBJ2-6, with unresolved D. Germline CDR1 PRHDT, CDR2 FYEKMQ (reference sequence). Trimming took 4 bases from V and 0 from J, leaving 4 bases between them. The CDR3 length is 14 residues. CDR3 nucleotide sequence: TGTGCCAGCAGCTGGGGCTCTGGGGCCAACGTCCTGACTTTC. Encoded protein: CASSWGSGANVLTF.

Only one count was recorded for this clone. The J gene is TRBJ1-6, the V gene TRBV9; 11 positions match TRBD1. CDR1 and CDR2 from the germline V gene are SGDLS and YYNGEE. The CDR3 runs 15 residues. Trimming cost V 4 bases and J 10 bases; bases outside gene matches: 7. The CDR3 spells CASSPGGTGGSPLHF. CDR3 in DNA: TGTGCCAGCAGCCCGGGGGGGACAGGGGGATCACCCCTCCACTTT.